This paragraph reports one TCR beta chain. Its target is not known. Here immunoSEQ multiplex PCR was the method, and the copy in TCRdb shows in-frame clones only, minus some. The sample carries about 69,000 clones, just under 95% recorded once. The data derive from a study of T cell clonotyping in hematopoietic cell transplantation. The study, taken as a whole, reports: Graft donor and pretransplant recipient Inverse Simpson Index values predicted broader posttransplant TCR diversity.

This receptor was taken from a man in his fifties or sixties in good health. Some clones in this sample may be carry-over from other donors' samples. The source material was peripheral blood mononuclear cells.

CDR3 amino acids: CASSLDSYRTSYGYTF. The CDR3 DNA is TGTGCCAGCAGCTTAGATTCGTACAGGACCTCCTATGGCTACACCTTC. The chain links TRBV11-2 to TRBJ1-2; possibly TRBD1 for D (5 bases). Trimming removed 0 bases at V and 4 bases at J, with 15 bases between. The CDR3 spans 16 residues. Germline loops: CDR1 SGHAT, CDR2 FQNNGV.